This T cell receptor beta chain was recorded in a study of tumor-infiltrating lymphocytes in glioblastoma multiforme. Study-level points and caveats: The T cells in this sample were not sorted into functional subsets. TCR plus mutation findings rest on a single glioblastoma patient.

To note about this clonotype: The antigen is not known.

TCR beta libraries were built from RNA through three nested multiplex PCR rounds using modified ARM-PCR. TCRB cDNA was made from around 0.48 ug total RNA. These TCRB libraries lack any described unique molecular identifiers. TCRdb ran MiXCR on the multiplex PCR reads and lists one entry per CDR3 protein. This table has tens of thousands of distinct CDR3 sequences, around 60% appearing once. This sequence was found in a male donor with glioblastoma. The sample taken for sequencing was brain tumor tissue.

CDR3 bases: TGTGCCAGCAGGTATCAGGGACTAGCGGAGGGAAGGGCTCCCTACGAGCAGTACTTC. Amino acids: CASRYQGLAEGRAPYEQYF. This chain uses TRBV6-6 with TRBJ2-7, with TRBD2 identical over 11 bases. This CDR3 region has 19 residues. Per the germline V gene, CDR1 is MNHNY and CDR2 is SVGAGI (reference sequence). The V gene end was trimmed by 6 bases and the J gene end by 2 bases; junction bases not matched to a gene: 18.